This entry lists 11 T cell receptor beta chains sequenced from one sample in a study of response to subunit inactivated influenza vaccine. One entry per CDR3 protein results from TCRdb running MiXCR on the RT-PCR reads. This sample has around 190,000 distinct CDR3 sequences; about 9% occur once, and the top ten carry approximately 10%. Sequenced here: non-naive T cells sorted from PBMCs, sampled on the day of vaccination. The receptors here all came from a man aged 45-60 years who received an inactivated influenza vaccine.

This clonotype occurred many times. This chain joins TRBV20-1 and TRBJ2-1, with D perhaps matching TRBD2 (7 bases). This CDR3 comprises 14 residues. Between the trimmed V and J ends, which lost 2 bases and 4 bases, there was a span of 12 bases. Germline CDR1 reads DFQATT; CDR2 reads SNEGSKA (reference sequence). CDR3 sequence reads: CSARSAGAYNEQFF. CDR3 coding DNA: TGCAGTGCTAGATCCGCGGGGGCATACAATGAGCAGTTCTTC.

The rearrangement uses TRBV19 and TRBJ2-3; D gene ambiguous. The CDR3 spans 14 residues. Germline-derived CDR1 and CDR2 are LNHDA and SQIVND (reference sequence). V lost 0 bases and J lost 4, with 8 bases in between. The CDR3 DNA sequence: TGTGCCAGTAGTATAGATCATCGGGCAGATACGCAGTATTTT. Translation: CASSIDHRADTQYF.

CDR3 DNA: TGCAGTGCCCGGACCTCCCTAGGGGGAACTGAAGCTTTCTTT. Translation gives CSARTSLGGTEAFF. The chain employs TRBV20-1 and TRBJ1-1; TRBD1 is a possible D gene (6 bases). This CDR3 region has 14 residues. Trimming pared 6 bases from V and 5 bases from J, leaving 19 bases between. Germline V lookup: CDR1 DFQATT, CDR2 SNEGSKA (reference sequence).

This clonotype came up many times. The chain employs TRBV9 and TRBJ1-6; 7 bases fit TRBD1. The CDR3 totals 16 residues. CDR1 is SGDLS and CDR2 is YYNGEE in the germline V gene. V gave up 2 bases and J gave up 8 bases; unmatched junction bases: 10. The CDR3: CASSVTGEFGDSPLHF. CDR3 bases: TGTGCCAGCAGCGTCACAGGGGAGTTTGGGGATTCACCCCTCCACTTT.

This clonotype was found a few times. The chain is built from TRBV6-1 and TRBJ1-6, with 8 bases matching TRBD1. The germline V gene has CDR1 MNHNS and CDR2 SASEGT. Germline trimming cut 7 bases from V and 7 bases from J; bases unmatched to any gene: 12. The CDR3 contains 16 residues. Here the CDR3 reads CASTRGAGGRNSPLHF. The CDR3 nucleotides read TGTGCCAGCACCAGAGGGGCAGGGGGCAGGAATTCACCCCTCCACTTT.

This clonotype was recorded once. A much larger clone sits a single nucleotide away, making a read error possible. The DNA for the CDR3 is TGTGACAGCAGCTCGGACTCCCTTGTGTTCTTC. This encodes CDSSSDSLVFF. The rearrangement joins TRBV5-6 to TRBJ2-1; tentatively, D is TRBD2 (5 bases). The CDR3 length is 11 residues. CDR1 is SGHDT, CDR2 YYEEEE, per germline.

This chain joins TRBV12-3 or TRBV12-4 and TRBJ2-7; D uncertain. V dropped 0 bases and J dropped 5 bases, with 8 bases sitting between them. The CDR3 loop spans 13 amino acids. CDR3 DNA sequence: TGTGCCAGCAGTTTAGCGGCTGAAGACGAGCAGTACTTC. It encodes CASSLAAEDEQYF.

The J gene is TRBJ1-2, the V gene TRBV4-1; D unresolved. Deletions cut 1 base from V and 2 bases from J, with 17 bases between. Germline values: CDR1 MGHRA, CDR2 YSYEKL. This CDR3 has 17 amino acids. In DNA form, the CDR3 reads TGCGCCAGCAGCCAAGGCAGGCCAGTGAAGCTGAACTATGGCTACACCTTC. This sequence encodes CASSQGRPVKLNYGYTF.

This clonotype was observed many times. This chain connects TRBV7-2 to TRBJ2-7, with D tentatively TRBD1 or TRBD2 (6 bases each). Trimming cost V 5 bases and J 2 bases, with 13 bases left between them. This CDR3 is 14 amino acids long. Germline values: CDR1 SGHTA, CDR2 FQGNSA. The CDR3 nucleotides are TGTGCCAGCAGCCCCACGGGGGCCACCTACGAGCAGTACTTC. This codes for CASSPTGATYEQYF.

This clonotype came up many times. The chain uses TRBV4-1 and TRBJ1-2; D not resolved. The CDR3 is 12 residues long. Between the trimmed V and J ends, which lost 3 bases and 1 base, there was a span of 3 bases. Germline lookup yields CDR1 MGHRA and CDR2 YSYEKL. This CDR3 reads CASSHRNYGYTF. CDR3 DNA sequence: TGCGCCAGCAGCCACCGTAACTATGGCTACACCTTC.

This clonotype has only a few counts. The gene calls are TRBV29-1 and TRBJ1-3, with TRBD1 as a possible D gene (5 bases). CDR1 is SQVTM and CDR2 is ANQGSEA in the germline V gene. With 4 bases removed from V and 2 bases from J, the gap between germline ends came to 15 bases. The CDR3 is made up of 15 amino acids. The DNA for the CDR3 is TGCAGCGTTGGGGATGGGACTACGGCTGGAAACACCATATATTTT. This gives the protein CSVGDGTTAGNTIYF.